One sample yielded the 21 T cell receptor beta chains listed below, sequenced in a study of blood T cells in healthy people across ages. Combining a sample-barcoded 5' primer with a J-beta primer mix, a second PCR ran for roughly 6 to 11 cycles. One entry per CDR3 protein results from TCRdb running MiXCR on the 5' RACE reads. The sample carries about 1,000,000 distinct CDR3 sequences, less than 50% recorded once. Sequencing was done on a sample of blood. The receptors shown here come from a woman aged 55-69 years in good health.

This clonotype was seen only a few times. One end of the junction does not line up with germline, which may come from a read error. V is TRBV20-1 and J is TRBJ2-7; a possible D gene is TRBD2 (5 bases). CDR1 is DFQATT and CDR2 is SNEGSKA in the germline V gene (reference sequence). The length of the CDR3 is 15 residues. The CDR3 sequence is CSARDFQRSSYEQYF. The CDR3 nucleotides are TGCAGTGCAAGAGATTTCCAGCGGAGCTCCTACGAGCAGTACTTC.

CDR3 protein: CAIIMGETQYF. The CDR3, as DNA: TGTGCCATCATCATGGGAGAGACCCAGTACTTC. The chain carries TRBV18 and TRBJ2-4; D remains unclear. The J call may be in error: the DNA end matches TRBJ2-5 better. Per germline, CDR1 KGHSH and CDR2 LQKENI. This CDR3 has 11 amino acids.

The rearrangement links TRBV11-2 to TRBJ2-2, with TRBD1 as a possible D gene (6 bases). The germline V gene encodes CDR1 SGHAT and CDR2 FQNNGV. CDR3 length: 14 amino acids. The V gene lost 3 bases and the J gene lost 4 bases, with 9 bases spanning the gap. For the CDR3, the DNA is TGTGCCAGCAGCTTGGACAGAACCACCGGGGAGCTGTTTTTT. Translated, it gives CASSLDRTTGELFF.

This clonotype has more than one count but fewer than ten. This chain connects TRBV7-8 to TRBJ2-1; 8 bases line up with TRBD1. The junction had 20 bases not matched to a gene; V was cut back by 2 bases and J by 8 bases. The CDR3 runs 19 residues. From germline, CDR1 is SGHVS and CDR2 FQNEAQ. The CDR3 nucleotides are TGTGCCAGCAGCTTAATCGGCAGGGGGCGAGTTTCATACTTGCATGAGCAGTTCTTC. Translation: CASSLIGRGRVSYLHEQFF.

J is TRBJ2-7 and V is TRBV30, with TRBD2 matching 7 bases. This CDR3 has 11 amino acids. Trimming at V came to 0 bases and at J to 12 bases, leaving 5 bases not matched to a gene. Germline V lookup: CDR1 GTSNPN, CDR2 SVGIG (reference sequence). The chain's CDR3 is CAWSVGLGRYF. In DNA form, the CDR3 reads TGTGCCTGGAGTGTTGGACTAGGGCGGTACTTC. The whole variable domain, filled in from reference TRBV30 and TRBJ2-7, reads SQTIHQWPATLVQPVGSPLSLECTVEGTSNPNLYWYRQAAGRGLQLLFYSVGIGQISSEVPQNLSASRPQDRQFILSSKKLLLSDSGFYLCAWSVGLGRYFGPGTRLTVT.

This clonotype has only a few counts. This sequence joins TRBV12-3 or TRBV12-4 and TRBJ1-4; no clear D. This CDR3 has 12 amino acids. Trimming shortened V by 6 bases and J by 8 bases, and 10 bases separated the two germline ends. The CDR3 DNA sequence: TGTGCCAGCAGGCCCGGGTACGAAAAACTGTTTTTT. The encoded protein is CASRPGYEKLFF.

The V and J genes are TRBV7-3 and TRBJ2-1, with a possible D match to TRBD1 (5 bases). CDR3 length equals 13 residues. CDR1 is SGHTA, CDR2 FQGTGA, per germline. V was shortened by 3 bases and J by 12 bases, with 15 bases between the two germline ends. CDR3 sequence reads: CASSLWTRERQFF. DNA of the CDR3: TGTGCCAGCAGCTTGTGGACAAGGGAAAGGCAGTTCTTC.

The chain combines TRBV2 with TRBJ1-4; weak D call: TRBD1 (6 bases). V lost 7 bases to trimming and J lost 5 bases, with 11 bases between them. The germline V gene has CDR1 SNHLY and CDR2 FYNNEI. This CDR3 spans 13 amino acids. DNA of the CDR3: TGTGCCAGCATCAGGGGAGTCAATGAAAAACTGTTTTTT. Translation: CASIRGVNEKLFF.

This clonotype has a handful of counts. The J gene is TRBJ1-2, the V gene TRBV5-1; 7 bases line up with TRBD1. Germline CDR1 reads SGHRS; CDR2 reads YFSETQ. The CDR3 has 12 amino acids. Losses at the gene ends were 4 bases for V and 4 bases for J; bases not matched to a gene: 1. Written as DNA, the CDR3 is TGCGCCAGCAGCGGACAGGCCTATGGCTACACCTTC. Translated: CASSGQAYGYTF.

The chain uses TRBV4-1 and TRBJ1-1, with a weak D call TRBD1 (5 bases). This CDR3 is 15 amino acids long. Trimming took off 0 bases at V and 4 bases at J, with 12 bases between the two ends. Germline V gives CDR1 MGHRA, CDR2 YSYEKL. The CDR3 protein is CASSQEISGTTEAFF. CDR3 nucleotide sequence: TGCGCCAGCAGCCAAGAGATTTCAGGGACCACTGAAGCTTTCTTT.

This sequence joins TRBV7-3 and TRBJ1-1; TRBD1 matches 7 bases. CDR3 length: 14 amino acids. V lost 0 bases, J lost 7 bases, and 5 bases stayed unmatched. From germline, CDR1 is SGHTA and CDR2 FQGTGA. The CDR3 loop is CASSLTARDSEAFF. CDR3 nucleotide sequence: TGTGCCAGCAGCTTAACTGCTCGGGACAGTGAAGCTTTCTTT.

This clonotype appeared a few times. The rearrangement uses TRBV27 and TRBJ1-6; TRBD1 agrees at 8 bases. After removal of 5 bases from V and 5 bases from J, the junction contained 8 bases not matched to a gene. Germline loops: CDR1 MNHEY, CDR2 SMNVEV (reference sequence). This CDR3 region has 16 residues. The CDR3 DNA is TGTGCCAGCAGTGACTCGACAGGGGTTAATAATTCACCCCTCCACTTT. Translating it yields CASSDSTGVNNSPLHF.

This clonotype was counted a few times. The chain's CDR3 is CASSPRRTVGADTQYF. In nucleotides, the CDR3 is TGCGCCAGCAGCCCCCGGCGGACAGTAGGTGCAGATACGCAGTATTTT. The chain combines TRBV5-1 with TRBJ2-3; possible D gene TRBD1, 6 bases. Germline-derived CDR1 and CDR2 are SGHRS and YFSETQ. V dropped 4 bases and J dropped 4 bases, with 19 bases sitting between them. The CDR3 runs to 16 residues.

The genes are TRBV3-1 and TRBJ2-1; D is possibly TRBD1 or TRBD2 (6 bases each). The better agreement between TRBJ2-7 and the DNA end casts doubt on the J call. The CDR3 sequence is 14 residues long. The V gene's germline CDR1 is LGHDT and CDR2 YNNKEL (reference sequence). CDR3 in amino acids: CASSQDPGDNEQYF. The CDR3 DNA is TGTGCCAGCAGCCAAGATCCGGGGGACAATGAGCAGTACTTC.

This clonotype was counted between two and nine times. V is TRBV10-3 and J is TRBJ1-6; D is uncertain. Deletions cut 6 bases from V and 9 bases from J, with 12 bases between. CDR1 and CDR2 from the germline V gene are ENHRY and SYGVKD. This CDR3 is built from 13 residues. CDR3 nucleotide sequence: TGTGCCATCAGGACGTCCACTACTTCACCCCTCCACTTT. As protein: CAIRTSTTSPLHF.

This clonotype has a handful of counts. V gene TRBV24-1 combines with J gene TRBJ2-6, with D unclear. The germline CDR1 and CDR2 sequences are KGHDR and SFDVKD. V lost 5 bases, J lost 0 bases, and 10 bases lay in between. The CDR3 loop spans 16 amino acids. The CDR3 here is CATSGQAGSGANVLTF. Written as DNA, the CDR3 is TGTGCCACCAGTGGTCAGGCTGGCTCTGGGGCCAACGTCCTGACTTTC.

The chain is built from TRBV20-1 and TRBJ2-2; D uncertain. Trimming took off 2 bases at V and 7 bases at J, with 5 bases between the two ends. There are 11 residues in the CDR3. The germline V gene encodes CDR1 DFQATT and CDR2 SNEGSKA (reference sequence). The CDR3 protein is CSARSVGELFF. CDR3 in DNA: TGCAGTGCTAGAAGCGTCGGGGAGCTGTTTTTT.

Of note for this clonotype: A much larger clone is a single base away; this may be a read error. The CDR3 reads CASSLGYYNEQYF. The DNA of the CDR3 is TGTGCCAGCAGCTTAGGTTACTACAATGAGCAGTACTTC. The chain has TRBV5-6 and TRBJ2-7, with D unclear. Germline values: CDR1 SGHDT, CDR2 YYEEEE. The ends were cut back, 2 bases at V and 7 bases at J, with 13 bases in the middle. The CDR3 spans 13 residues.

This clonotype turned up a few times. CDR3 nucleotide sequence: TGCGCCAGCAGCCCCCAAGCTGACCCCGAAGAGACCCAGTACTTC. This sequence encodes CASSPQADPEETQYF. This sequence joins TRBV4-1 and TRBJ2-5; D is unresolved. The CDR3 is 15 amino acids. V dropped 4 bases and J dropped 3 bases, with 15 bases sitting between them. Germline CDR1 is MGHRA and CDR2 is YSYEKL.

CDR3 amino acids: CASSAPGQGSTGELFF. The CDR3 DNA reads TGCGCCAGCAGCGCACCGGGACAGGGATCAACCGGGGAGCTGTTTTTT. The rearrangement joins TRBV5-1 to TRBJ2-2, with 9 bases aligning to TRBD1. Germline V gene sequence: CDR1 SGHRS, CDR2 YFSETQ. This CDR3 is 16 amino acids long. Unmatched junction bases numbered 9, after V lost 4 bases and J lost 5 bases.

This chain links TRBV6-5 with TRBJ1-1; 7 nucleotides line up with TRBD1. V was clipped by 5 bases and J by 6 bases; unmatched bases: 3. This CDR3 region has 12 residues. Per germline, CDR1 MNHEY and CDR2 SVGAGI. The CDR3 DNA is TGTGCCAGCAGTGCCCAGGGGGCTGAAGCTTTCTTT. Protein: CASSAQGAEAFF.